These 17 T cell receptor beta chains share one sample of origin, sequenced in a study of blood T cell repertoires in COVID-19. Method: immunoSEQ multiplex PCR; TCRdb's copy keeps in-frame clones and lacks some. The profile shows a few hundred thousand clones, about 88% of them singletons. Input material: PBMCs or T cells enriched from blood (not recorded which). The receptors originated from a man under 40 with acute COVID-19.

V gene TRBV27 combines with J gene TRBJ1-5; D not resolved. The ends were cut back, 6 bases at V and 4 bases at J, with 10 bases in the middle. This CDR3 has 13 residues. Germline loops: CDR1 MNHEY, CDR2 SMNVEV (reference sequence). The CDR3, as DNA: TGTGCCAGCAGCTTGCTACGGAATCAGCCCCAGCATTTT. Protein sequence: CASSLLRNQPQHF.

The genes are TRBV24-1 and TRBJ2-1, with 7 nucleotides matching TRBD2. Germline CDR1 KGHDR, CDR2 SFDVKD. With V trimmed by 9 bases and J by 6 bases, 22 bases remained unmatched. CDR3 length equals 18 residues. CDR3 sequence (DNA): TGTGCCACCGGATCGACCTACCGGGACTACCCGACCGGCAATGAGCAGTTCTTC. Translation: CATGSTYRDYPTGNEQFF.

This sequence joins TRBV7-8 and TRBJ2-6; 7 bases are a match to TRBD2. CDR1 and CDR2 from the germline V gene are SGHVS and FQNEAQ. The J segment lost 2 bases and the V segment lost 5 bases, leaving 18 bases of the junction unmatched. The CDR3 consists of 20 residues. For the CDR3, the DNA is TGTGCCAGCAGCCCCGCGTCCTCCGGGACGGCGGGGGCTGGGGCCAACGTCCTGACTTTC. Residues: CASSPASSGTAGAGANVLTF.

A note on this clone: Germline and junction disagree at one end, which may indicate a read error. The gene calls are TRBV5-1 and TRBJ1-5; 7 bases are shared with TRBD1. The CDR3 runs 15 residues. CDR1 and CDR2 from the germline V gene are SGHRS and YFSETQ. Here the CDR3 reads CASSLTGSRSQPQHF. Here the CDR3 DNA reads TGTGCCAGCAGTCTGACAGGGTCGAGAAGTCAGCCCCAGCATTTT.

This chain links TRBV12-1 with TRBJ2-7; TRBD1, the table's D call, lacks a check against the DNA. TRBV12-1 is given as a pseudogene. There are 15 residues in the CDR3. The CDR3 DNA reads TGTGCCAGCAGCTATTGGGACACCAAAAAGGGAGAGCAGTACGTC. Translated: CASSYWDTKKGEQYV.

This rearrangement joins TRBV2 to TRBJ2-3; 7 bases match TRBD1. The CDR3 loop spans 14 amino acids. Germline assignment: CDR1 SNHLY and CDR2 FYNNEI. V was clipped by 5 bases and J by 1 base; unmatched bases: 3. CDR3 in DNA: TGTGCCAGCAGTCGGGACAGCCGCACAGATACGCAGTATTTT. This sequence encodes CASSRDSRTDTQYF.

The V call is TRBV28, the J call TRBJ2-7; D is uncertain. This CDR3 region has 11 residues. Germline CDR1 reads MDHEN; CDR2 reads SYDVKM. V lost 5 bases, J lost 3 bases, and 5 bases lay in between. The CDR3 loop reads CASSRYYEQYV. CDR3 coding DNA: TGTGCCAGCAGTCGCTACTACGAGCAGTACGTC.

The chain has TRBV5-1 and TRBJ1-5; D gene uncertain. V lost 3 bases and J lost 6, with 4 bases in between. Germline CDR1 is SGHRS and CDR2 is YFSETQ. CDR3 length equals 11 residues. In DNA form, the CDR3 reads TGCGCCAGCAGCTCGTCTCAGCCCCAGCATTTT. Amino acid sequence: CASSSSQPQHF.

The chain couples TRBV7-9 to TRBJ1-6, with 8 nucleotides matching TRBD1. The germline V gene has CDR1 SEHNR and CDR2 FQNEAQ (reference sequence). There are 18 residues in the CDR3. V was pared by 4 bases and J by 4 bases, with 12 bases of the junction left unmatched. The CDR3 reads CASSSHPLGTGYNSPLHF. The CDR3, as DNA: TGTGCCAGCAGCTCCCATCCCTTGGGGACAGGATATAATTCACCCCTCCACTTT. The whole variable domain, remainder taken from reference TRBV7-9 and TRBJ1-6, is DTGVSQNPRHKITKRGQNVTFRCDPISEHNRLYWYRQTLGQGPEFLTYFQNEAQLEKSRLLSDRFSAERPKGSFSTLEIQRTEQGDSAMYLCASSSHPLGTGYNSPLHFGNGTRLTVT.

V is TRBV10-1 and J is TRBJ1-6, with 9 nucleotides matching TRBD1. This CDR3 comprises 17 residues. Germline V gene sequence: CDR1 WNHNN, CDR2 SYGVQD (reference sequence). V lost 0 bases and J lost 7; bases outside the gene matches: 7. CDR3 in DNA: TGCGCCAGCAGTGAGTCTAGAGGCGGGACAGGGAATTCACCCCTCCACTTT. The encoded protein is CASSESRGGTGNSPLHF.

This clone showed up just a few times. V is TRBV5-6 and J is TRBJ2-1, with 10 nucleotides matching TRBD2. The germline V gene encodes CDR1 SGHDT and CDR2 YYEEEE. The CDR3 is 15 amino acids. Trimming took 1 base from V and 8 from J; bases not matched to a gene: 6. Here the CDR3 DNA reads TGTGCCAGCAGCTTGCTAGCGGGAGATAAATATGAGCAGTTCTTC. Protein: CASSLLAGDKYEQFF.

The V call is TRBV4-3, the J call TRBJ2-3, with 9 positions matching TRBD2. Germline V gene sequence: CDR1 LGHNA, CDR2 YSLEER. The ends lost 2 bases at V and 4 bases at J; junction bases unmatched: 10. The CDR3 sequence is 17 residues long. The CDR3 sequence: CASSQFGAGGSPDTQYF. The CDR3 DNA follows: TGCGCCAGCAGCCAATTCGGGGCGGGAGGGTCCCCAGATACGCAGTATTTT.

The J gene is TRBJ2-1, the V gene TRBV19, with 8 bases that match TRBD2. The V gene end was trimmed by 6 bases and the J gene end by 6 bases; junction bases not matched to a gene: 16. CDR1 and CDR2 from the germline V gene are LNHDA and SQIVND (reference sequence). This CDR3 is 17 amino acids long. Written as DNA, the CDR3 is TGTGCCAGTAGCCCCTGGGCCCTAGCGGGCGACGCCAATGAGCAGTTCTTC. Its protein product is CASSPWALAGDANEQFF.

The V and J genes are TRBV15 and TRBJ2-3, with 10 bases fitting TRBD2. J gave up 1 base and V 1 base, and 2 bases lay outside the gene matches. The CDR3 spans 16 residues. Germline V gene sequence: CDR1 LNHNV, CDR2 YYDKDF (reference sequence). CDR3 in DNA: TGTGCCACCAGCAGAGCTCTAGCGGGAGGCACAGATACGCAGTATTTT. Translated: CATSRALAGGTDTQYF.

The chain has TRBV9 and TRBJ1-6; a weak D match, TRBD1 (6 bases). CDR3 length: 14 amino acids. Per the germline V gene, CDR1 is SGDLS and CDR2 is YYNGEE. V gave up 7 bases and J gave up 9 bases, with 17 bases separating them. DNA for the CDR3: TGTGCCAGCGGAGTAGGGACAACCAGTTCACCCCTCCACTTT. Translation gives CASGVGTTSSPLHF.

The chain has TRBV19 and TRBJ2-3; 7 nucleotides agree with TRBD2. Germline values: CDR1 LNHDA, CDR2 SQIVND (reference sequence). Unmatched junction bases numbered 15, after V lost 5 bases and J lost 7 bases. CDR3 length: 16 residues. The CDR3 region has the DNA TGTGCCAGTAGTCCTCAGGGAGGGGCTCCACAAAATACGCAGTATTTT. It specifies CASSPQGGAPQNTQYF.

CDR3 nucleotides: TGTGCCAGCTCAGGCCAGGGGCATAATGAAAAACTGTTTTTT. It codes for CASSGQGHNEKLFF. The rearrangement uses TRBV18 and TRBJ1-4, with D perhaps TRBD1 (6 bases). Deletions cut 5 bases from V and 4 bases from J, with 11 bases between. The CDR3 has 14 residues. The germline CDR1 and CDR2 sequences are KGHSH and LQKENI.